This is a list of T cell receptor beta chains from one sample in a study of identical twins. Via MiXCR, TCRdb re-called the 5' RACE reads, giving one row per CDR3 protein. The table records roughly 250,000 distinct CDR3 sequences, over 11% of them present only once. Sequencing used memory (CD45RO+) T cells sorted from blood. Receptors originate from a woman aged 18-29 years in good health. The CDR3 runs from the conserved cysteine through the conserved F or W. Fields, in order: D gene, V gene, clone size, J gene, CDR3 protein, CDR3 DNA. A D gene is named only where the DNA matches it firmly. Clone size is shown for a subset of rows, as once, few, many or a class of expanded clone.

NA	TRBV5-1	NA	TRBJ2-1	CASSQRASNEQFF	TGCGCCAGCAGCCAGAGGGCGTCTAATGAGCAGTTCTTC
NA	TRBV7-9	NA	TRBJ2-5	CASSLADRVETQYF	TGTGCCAGCAGCTTAGCTGACCGCGTGGAGACCCAGTACTTC
NA	TRBV5-5	many	TRBJ2-1	CASSLWGLDNEQFF	TGTGCCAGCAGCCTCTGGGGACTGGACAATGAGCAGTTCTTC
TRBD2	TRBV7-9	NA	TRBJ2-1	CASLSRDSGVFNEQFF	TGTGCCAGTCTGTCGAGGGATAGCGGGGTGTTCAATGAGCAGTTCTTC
TRBD1	TRBV5-1	NA	TRBJ2-5	CASSYRDRLLQETQYF	TGCGCCAGCAGCTACCGGGACAGACTCCTCCAAGAGACCCAGTACTTC
NA	TRBV27	few	TRBJ2-3	CASSYQGIRDTQYF	TGTGCCAGCAGTTACCAGGGGATTCGGGATACGCAGTATTTT
TRBD2	TRBV12-3/TRBV12-4	NA	TRBJ2-5	CASSAARSGTQAGTQYF	TGTGCCAGCAGCGCAGCCCGAAGCGGGACGCAGGCCGGGACCCAGTACTTC
NA	TRBV18	NA	TRBJ2-1	CASSPPSGSYNEQFF	TGTGCCAGCTCACCACCGTCAGGCTCCTACAATGAGCAGTTCTTC
NA	TRBV20-1	few	TRBJ2-1	CSAREFHNEQFF	TGCAGTGCTAGAGAATTCCACAATGAGCAGTTCTTC
TRBD2	TRBV7-6	few	TRBJ2-3	CASSLDGTSGDTQYF	TGTGCCAGCAGCTTAGACGGGACTAGCGGAGATACGCAGTATTTT
NA	TRBV5-1	NA	TRBJ1-2	CASSPSAFRGDGDVYTF	TGCGCCAGCAGCCCTAGCGCCTTCAGGGGAGACGGGGATGTCTACACCTTC
NA	TRBV7-2	many	TRBJ2-2	CASSLDLDGELFF	TGTGCCAGCAGCTTAGACCTAGACGGGGAGCTGTTTTTT
NA	TRBV12-3/TRBV12-4	few	TRBJ2-7	CASSLREAGQYF	TGTGCCAGCAGTTTGAGGGAAGCCGGGCAGTACTTC
NA	TRBV5-1	many	TRBJ1-1	CASSLVRGTSNTEAFF	TGCGCCAGCAGCTTGGTTAGGGGGACGTCGAACACTGAAGCTTTCTTT
NA	TRBV3-1	few	TRBJ2-3	CASSPPLRRGTQYF	TGTGCCAGCAGTCCGCCCCTGCGCAGGGGTACGCAGTATTTT
TRBD2	TRBV20-1	few	TRBJ2-1	CSPVRTSGSDEQFF	TGCAGTCCCGTTCGGACTAGCGGGAGTGATGAGCAGTTCTTC
NA	TRBV5-4	NA	TRBJ2-1	CASSRRGLNNEQFF	TGTGCCAGCAGCCGCCGCGGACTGAACAATGAGCAGTTCTTC
NA	TRBV7-9	many	TRBJ2-1	CASSLFSGAGNEQFF	TGTGCCAGCAGCCTCTTTAGTGGCGCTGGCAATGAGCAGTTCTTC
NA	TRBV15	few	TRBJ2-5	CATSLPASRETQYF	TGTGCCACCAGCCTCCCGGCCTCCCGGGAGACCCAGTACTTC
TRBD2	TRBV4-2	NA	TRBJ2-1	CASSQGTSGSYNEQFF	TGTGCCAGCAGCCAAGGAACTAGCGGGAGTTACAATGAGCAGTTCTTC
TRBD1	TRBV18	NA	TRBJ2-2	CASSPPGTGVTGELFF	TGTGCCAGCTCACCACCTGGGACAGGGGTAACCGGGGAGCTGTTTTTT
NA	TRBV14	NA	TRBJ1-1	CASSRIKGSEAFF	TGTGCCAGCAGCCGAATAAAAGGGAGTGAAGCTTTCTTT
NA	TRBV7-8	NA	TRBJ2-2	CASSPQVAATGELFF	TGTGCCAGCAGCCCGCAAGTAGCGGCCACCGGGGAGCTGTTTTTT
NA	TRBV4-2	NA	TRBJ2-2	CASSQARSATATNTGELFF	TGTGCCAGCAGCCAGGCCCGATCCGCCACCGCAACCAACACCGGGGAGCTGTTTTTT
NA	TRBV15	few	TRBJ1-3	CATSRFDSGNTIYF	TGTGCCACCAGCAGGTTCGACTCTGGAAACACCATATATTTT
TRBD2	TRBV10-1	many	TRBJ2-1	CASSERGGSSYNEQFF	TGCGCCAGCAGTGAGCGCGGGGGAAGCTCCTACAATGAGCAGTTCTTC
TRBD1	TRBV20-1	few	TRBJ1-2	CSAGSGTGFGYGYTF	TGCAGTGCTGGCTCTGGGACAGGGTTTGGCTATGGCTACACCTTC
NA	TRBV19	few	TRBJ1-5	CASSIKSSNQPQHF	TGTGCCAGTAGTATAAAAAGTTCCAATCAGCCCCAGCATTTT
NA	TRBV5-1	many	TRBJ2-1	CASTDQLAKQFF	TGCGCCAGCACCGACCAACTAGCTAAGCAGTTCTTC
NA	TRBV2	few	TRBJ2-7	CASRALGGAKQYF	TGTGCCAGCCGAGCCCTCGGGGGAGCGAAGCAGTACTTC
TRBD1	TRBV29-1	few	TRBJ2-7	CSVKGQNYEQYF	TGCAGCGTTAAGGGACAGAACTACGAGCAGTACTTC
NA	TRBV6-4	many	TRBJ1-2	CASSPSDSAGYTF	TGTGCCAGCAGTCCGTCGGACAGTGCGGGCTACACCTTC
TRBD1	TRBV12-3/TRBV12-4	NA	TRBJ2-7	CARSDGQGYEQYF	TGTGCCAGAAGTGACGGACAGGGCTACGAGCAGTACTTC
NA	TRBV19	few	TRBJ1-6	CASSIGTNSPLHF	TGTGCCAGTAGTATTGGGACCAATTCACCCCTCCACTTT
NA	TRBV20-1	few	TRBJ1-6	CSANRISYNSPLHF	TGCAGTGCCAACAGGATCTCCTATAATTCACCCCTCCACTTT